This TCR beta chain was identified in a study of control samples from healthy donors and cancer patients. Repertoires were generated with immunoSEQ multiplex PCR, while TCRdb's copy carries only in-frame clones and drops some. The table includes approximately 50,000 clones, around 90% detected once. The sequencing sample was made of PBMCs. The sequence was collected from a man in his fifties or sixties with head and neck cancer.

CDR3 DNA sequence: TGTGCCAGCAGTTACGCTATAGGCGAGCAGTACTTC. It specifies CASSYAIGEQYF. This sequence joins TRBV6-2 or TRBV6-3 and TRBJ2-7; D is ambiguous. The germline CDR1 and CDR2 sequences are MNHEY and SVGEGT. V lost 2 bases, J lost 6 bases, and 8 bases lay in between. There are 12 residues in the CDR3.